Detailed here is one T cell receptor beta chain. Per the germline V gene, CDR1 is SQVTM and CDR2 is ANQGSEA. There are 13 residues in the CDR3. Trimming pared 4 bases from V and 2 bases from J, leaving 11 bases between. This entry belongs to a study of preoperative IRX-2 immunotherapy in early breast cancer. Treatment denoted: preoperative locoregional IRX-2 cytokine immunotherapy. Data came from immunoSEQ multiplex PCR; TCRdb stores just in-frame clones and leaves some out. Here the sample spans around 13,000 clones, roughly 93% being singletons. This clonotype was sampled from a human donor with breast cancer. This specimen was collected from a patient treated with IRX-2 immunotherapy. The J gene is TRBJ1-2, the V gene TRBV29-1; no clear D. The chain's CDR3 is CSVVINPNYGYTF. CDR3 nucleotides: TGCAGCGTTGTCATAAACCCAAACTATGGCTACACCTTC.